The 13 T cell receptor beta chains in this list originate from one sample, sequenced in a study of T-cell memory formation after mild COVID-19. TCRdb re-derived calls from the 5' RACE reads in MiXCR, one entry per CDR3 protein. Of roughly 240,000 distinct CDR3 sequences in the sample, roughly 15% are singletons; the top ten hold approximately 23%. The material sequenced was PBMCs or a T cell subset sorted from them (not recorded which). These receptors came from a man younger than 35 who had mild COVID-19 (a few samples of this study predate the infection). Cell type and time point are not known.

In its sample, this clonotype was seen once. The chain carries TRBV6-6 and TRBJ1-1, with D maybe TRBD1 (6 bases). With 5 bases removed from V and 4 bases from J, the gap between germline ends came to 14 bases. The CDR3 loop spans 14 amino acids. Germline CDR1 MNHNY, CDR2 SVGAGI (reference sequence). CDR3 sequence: CASSLPEGGTEAFF. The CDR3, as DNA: TGTGCCAGCAGTCTCCCGGAGGGGGGCACTGAAGCTTTCTTT.

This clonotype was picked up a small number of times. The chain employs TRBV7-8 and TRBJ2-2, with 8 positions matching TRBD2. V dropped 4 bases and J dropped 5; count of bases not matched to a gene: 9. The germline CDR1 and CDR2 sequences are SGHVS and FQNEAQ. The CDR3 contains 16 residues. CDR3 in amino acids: CASSYTGTRRTGELFF. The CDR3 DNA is TGTGCCAGCAGCTACACCGGGACTAGAAGGACCGGGGAGCTGTTTTTT.

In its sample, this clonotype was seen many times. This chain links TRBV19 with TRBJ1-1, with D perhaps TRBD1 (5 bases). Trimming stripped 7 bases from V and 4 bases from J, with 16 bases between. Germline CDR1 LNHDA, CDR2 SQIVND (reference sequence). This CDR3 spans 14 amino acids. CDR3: CASTPGIGGTEAFF. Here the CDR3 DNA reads TGTGCCAGTACCCCCGGGATTGGGGGCACTGAAGCTTTCTTT. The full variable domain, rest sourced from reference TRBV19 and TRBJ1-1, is DGGITQSPKYLFRKEGQNVTLSCEQNLNHDAMYWYRQDPGQGLRLIYYSQIVNDFQKGDIAEGYSVSREKKESFPLTVTSAQKNPTAFYLCASTPGIGGTEAFFGQGTRLTVV.

The CDR3 DNA reads as TGTGCCAGCAGTTACGGGACGATCTACGAGCAGTACTTC. It yields the protein CASSYGTIYEQYF. The chain recombines TRBV6-5 with TRBJ2-7, with D perhaps matching TRBD1 or TRBD2 (5 bases each). The V end was cut by 2 bases, the J end by 3 bases, with 8 bases between. The CDR3 contains 13 residues. The germline CDR1 and CDR2 sequences are MNHEY and SVGAGI.

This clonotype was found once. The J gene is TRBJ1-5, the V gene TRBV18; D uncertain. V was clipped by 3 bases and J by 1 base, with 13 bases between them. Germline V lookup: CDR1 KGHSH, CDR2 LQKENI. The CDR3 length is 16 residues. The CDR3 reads CASSPGTVYSNQPQHF. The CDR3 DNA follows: TGTGCCAGCTCACCGGGCACTGTTTACAGCAATCAGCCCCAGCATTTT.

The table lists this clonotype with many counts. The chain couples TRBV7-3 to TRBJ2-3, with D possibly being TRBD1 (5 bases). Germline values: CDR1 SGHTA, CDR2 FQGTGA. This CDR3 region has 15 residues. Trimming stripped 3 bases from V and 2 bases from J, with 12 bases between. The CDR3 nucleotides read TGTGCCAGCAGCTTTATTGCAGGGTCCACAGATACGCAGTATTTT. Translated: CASSFIAGSTDTQYF.

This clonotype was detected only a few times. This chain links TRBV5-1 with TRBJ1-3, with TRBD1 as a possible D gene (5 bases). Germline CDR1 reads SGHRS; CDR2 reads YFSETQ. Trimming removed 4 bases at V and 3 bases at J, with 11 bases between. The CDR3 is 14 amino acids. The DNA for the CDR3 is TGCGCCAGCAGCCCGGAAGGGGTTGGAAACACCATATATTTT. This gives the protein CASSPEGVGNTIYF.

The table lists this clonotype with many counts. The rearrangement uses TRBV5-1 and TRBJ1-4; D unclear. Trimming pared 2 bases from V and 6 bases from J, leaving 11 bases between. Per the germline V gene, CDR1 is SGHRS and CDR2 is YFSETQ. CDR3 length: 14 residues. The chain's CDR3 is CASSLDIGDEKLFF. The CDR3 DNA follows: TGCGCCAGCAGCTTAGACATCGGGGATGAAAAACTGTTTTTT.

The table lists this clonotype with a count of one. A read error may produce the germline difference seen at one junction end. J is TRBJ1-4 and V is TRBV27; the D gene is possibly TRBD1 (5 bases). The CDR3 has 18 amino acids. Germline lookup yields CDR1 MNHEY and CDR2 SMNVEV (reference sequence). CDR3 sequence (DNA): TGTGCCAGCAGATCAGGGAGGAGGGGTATTGCAACTGATGAAAAACTGTTTTTT. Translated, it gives CASRSGRRGIATDEKLFF.

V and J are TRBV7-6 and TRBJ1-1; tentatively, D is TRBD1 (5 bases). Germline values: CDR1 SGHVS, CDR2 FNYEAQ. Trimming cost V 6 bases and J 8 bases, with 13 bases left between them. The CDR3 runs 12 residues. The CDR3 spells CASSGGSQEAFF. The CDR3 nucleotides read TGTGCCAGCAGTGGGGGAAGCCAAGAAGCTTTCTTT.

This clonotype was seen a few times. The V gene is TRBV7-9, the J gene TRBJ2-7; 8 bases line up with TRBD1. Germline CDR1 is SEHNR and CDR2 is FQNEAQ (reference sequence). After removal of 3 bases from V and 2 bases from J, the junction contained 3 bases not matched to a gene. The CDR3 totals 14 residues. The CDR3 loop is CASSLTGAPYEQYV. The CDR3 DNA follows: TGTGCCAGCAGCTTGACAGGGGCTCCCTACGAGCAGTACGTC.

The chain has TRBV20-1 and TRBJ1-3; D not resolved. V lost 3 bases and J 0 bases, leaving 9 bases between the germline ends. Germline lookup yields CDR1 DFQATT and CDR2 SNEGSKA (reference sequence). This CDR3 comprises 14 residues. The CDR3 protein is CSARIPGSGNTIYF. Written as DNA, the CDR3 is TGCAGTGCTAGGATTCCAGGCTCTGGAAACACCATATATTTT.

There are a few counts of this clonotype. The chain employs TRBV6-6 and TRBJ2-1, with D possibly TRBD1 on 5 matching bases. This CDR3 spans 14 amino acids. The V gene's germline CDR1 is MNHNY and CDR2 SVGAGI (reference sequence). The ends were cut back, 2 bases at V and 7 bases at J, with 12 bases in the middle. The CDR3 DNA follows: TGTGCCAGCAGTTACGGGTCAGGGTTGAATGAGCAGTTCTTC. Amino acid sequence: CASSYGSGLNEQFF.